The rows below give T cell receptor beta chains drawn from one sample of a study of a mutant IDH1 vaccine in newly diagnosed glioma. Measured with immunoSEQ multiplex PCR; TCRdb has only the in-frame clones, and not every one. Counted here are about 29,000 clones, 87% occurring once; the ten biggest clones make up more than 2.5%. Antigens for these TCRs are unknown. This specimen consisted of peripheral blood mononuclear cells (PBMCs), obtained from a glioma patient whose treatment included an IDH1 peptide vaccine. The receptor set was obtained from a woman aged 40 to 50 with glioma. Some clones in this sample may be carry-over from other donors' samples. Each CDR3 is given with its conserved first and last residue. Fields, in order: V gene, clone size, D gene, J gene, CDR3 protein, CDR3 DNA. D genes are given only for firm matches. Expanded clones are given a class, and other clones once, few, many or no size at all.

TRBV25-1,-,-,TRBJ2-3,CASHTGTDTQYF,TGTGCCAGTCACACAGGCACAGATACGCAGTATTTT
TRBV19,medium-sized,-,TRBJ1-5,CASSPEPQPQHF,TGTGCCAGTAGTCCGGAACCCCAGCCCCAGCATTTT
TRBV28,-,TRBD1,TRBJ1-5,CASSLNPNRGGNQPQHF,TGTGCCAGCAGTTTAAACCCCAACAGGGGTGGCAATCAGCCCCAGCATTTT
TRBV12-5,-,TRBD2,TRBJ2-1,CASGFTGLGPSKWFF,TGTGCTAGTGGTTTCACGGGACTAGGGCCTTCAAAGTGGTTCTTC
TRBV7-3,-,-,TRBJ2-2,CASSLSQTNTGELFF,TGTGCCAGCAGCTTGTCACAGACAAACACCGGGGAGCTGTTTTTT
TRBV6-1,-,-,TRBJ2-7,CASNDRSSYEQYF,TGTGCCAGCAACGACAGGAGCTCCTACGAGCAGTACTTC
TRBV5-1,-,-,TRBJ2-2,CASIAGTGELFF,TGCGCCAGCATCGCGGGTACCGGGGAGCTGTTTTTT
TRBV19,-,-,TRBJ1-5,CASKGLEGSRNQPQHF,TGTGCCAGTAAGGGGCTTGAGGGGTCCCGCAATCAGCCCCAGCATTTT
TRBV5-1,-,-,TRBJ1-2,CASSLEASGRNYGYTF,TGCGCCAGCAGCTTGGAGGCTTCGGGACGGAACTATGGCTACACCTTC
TRBV9,-,-,TRBJ2-7,CASSVGVFYEQYF,TGTGCCAGCAGCGTAGGTGTATTCTACGAGCAGTACTTC
TRBV9,-,-,TRBJ1-1,CASSPRGRTNTEAFF,TGTGCCAGCAGCCCCCGTGGACGTACCAACACTGAAGCTTTCTTT
TRBV19,-,-,TRBJ1-4,CASSRQAGEKLFF,TGTGCCAGTAGTAGGCAAGCAGGGGAAAAACTGTTTTTT
TRBV29-1,few,-,TRBJ1-1,CSVGITAEAFF,TGCAGCGTTGGGATAACAGCGGAAGCTTTCTTT
TRBV4-3,-,-,TRBJ1-5,CASSQDLTGGPQHF,TGCGCCAGCAGCCAAGATCTTACGGGGGGGCCCCAGCATTTT
TRBV7-2,-,-,TRBJ2-7,CASSLVGAYEQYF,TGTGCCAGCAGCTTAGTAGGCGCCTACGAGCAGTACTTC
TRBV6-4,few,TRBD2,TRBJ2-3,CASSDGGETDTQYF,TGTGCCAGCAGTGACGGGGGGGAGACAGATACGCAGTATTTT
TRBV5-1,-,-,TRBJ1-1,CASSLQEGSEAFF,TGCGCCAGCAGCTTGCAGGAGGGGTCTGAAGCTTTCTTT
TRBV5-1,-,-,TRBJ1-4,CASSLWGANEKLFF,TGCGCCAGCAGCTTGTGGGGGGCTAATGAAAAACTGTTTTTT
TRBV28,once,TRBD2,TRBJ2-5,CASSLAGGSGETQYF,TGTGCCAGCAGTTTAGCGGGGGGGAGCGGTGAGACCCAGTACTTC
TRBV6-6,few,TRBD2,TRBJ2-1,CASSLHGLAGEQFF,TGTGCCAGCAGCCTCCATGGACTAGCGGGGGAGCAGTTCTTC
TRBV7-8,-,-,TRBJ2-2,CASRDRMTGELFF,TGTGCCAGCAGAGACAGGATGACCGGGGAGCTGTTTTTT
TRBV7-2,-,-,TRBJ1-2,CASSLGGTSNGYTF,TGTGCCAGCAGCTTAGGCGGGACATCAAATGGCTACACCTTC
TRBV6-1,once,-,TRBJ1-2,CASGATMTYGYGYTF,TGTGCCAGCGGGGCTACCATGACTTACGGATATGGCTACACCTTC
TRBV27,-,-,TRBJ1-5,CASRRGGGQPQHF,TGTGCCAGCCGGCGGGGCGGGGGTCAGCCCCAGCATTTT
TRBV7-9,-,TRBD1,TRBJ2-1,CASSLAVPGQNFNEQFF,TGTGCCAGCAGCTTAGCGGTACCGGGACAGAATTTTAATGAGCAGTTCTTC
TRBV16,-,-,TRBJ2-7,CASSQGTFNEQYF,TGTGCCAGCAGCCAAGGGACATTCAACGAGCAGTACTTC
TRBV4-1,once,-,TRBJ1-4,CASSPQETRKLFF,TGCGCCAGCAGCCCACAGGAAACTCGAAAACTGTTTTTT
TRBV5-6,-,TRBD2,TRBJ2-7,CASSLAGGNEQYF,TGTGCCAGCAGCCTAGCGGGGGGGAACGAGCAGTACTTC
TRBV5-4,once,-,TRBJ1-1,CASSRNDYTEAFF,TGTGCCAGCAGTCGCAACGACTACACTGAAGCTTTCTTT
TRBV19,-,-,TRBJ1-1,CASSMSRNTEAFF,TGTGCCAGTAGTATGAGTAGGAACACTGAAGCTTTCTTT
TRBV28,-,-,TRBJ1-1,CATSEAFF,TGTGCCACCTCCGAGGCTTTCTTT
TRBV5-5,-,-,TRBJ1-5,CASSLGGRGNQPQHF,TGTGCCAGCAGCTTGGGAGGGAGGGGCAATCAGCCCCAGCATTTT
TRBV9,-,-,TRBJ1-4,CASSLNGGATNEKLFF,TGTGCCAGCAGCCTCAACGGGGGGGCAACTAATGAAAAACTGTTTTTT
TRBV4-2,few,-,TRBJ2-3,CASSRSLGEDTQYF,TGTGCCAGCAGCCGCTCCTTGGGGGAGGATACGCAGTATTTT
TRBV7-9,-,-,TRBJ2-7,CASSLTGGATLHEQYF,TGTGCCAGCAGCTTAACGGGCGGGGCGACTCTACACGAGCAGTACTTC
TRBV5-6,-,-,TRBJ1-2,CASSLPRGGITVGYTF,TGTGCCAGCAGCTTACCCCGTGGGGGAATAACGGTTGGCTACACCTTC
TRBV10-3,-,-,TRBJ2-1,CAISGRGSSYNEQFF,TGTGCCATCAGTGGTCGGGGAAGCTCCTACAATGAGCAGTTCTTC
TRBV6-1,-,-,TRBJ2-1,CASKGLLVNEQFF,TGTGCCAGCAAGGGATTGTTGGTGAATGAGCAGTTCTTC
TRBV11-2,-,-,TRBJ1-2,CASSLDIGIRRGYTF,TGTGCCAGCAGCCTAGACATAGGGATCCGACGGGGCTACACCTTC
TRBV12-5,-,-,TRBJ2-2,CAVVYRVGGYYTGELFF,TGTGCCGTGGTTTACCGGGTGGGGGGATATTACACCGGGGAGCTGTTTTTT
TRBV9,-,TRBD2,TRBJ2-5,CASSVVSGVGETQYF,TGTGCCAGCAGCGTAGTGAGCGGGGTGGGTGAGACCCAGTACTTC
TRBV28,-,-,TRBJ1-2,CASSQNRYRYGYTF,TGTGCCAGCAGTCAAAACAGGTACCGCTATGGCTACACCTTC
TRBV9,few,TRBD2,TRBJ2-1,CASSVGVAGYNEQFF,TGTGCCAGCAGCGTAGGCGTAGCGGGGTACAATGAGCAGTTCTTC
TRBV7-8,-,-,TRBJ2-1,CASSLELNEQFF,TGTGCCAGCAGCTTAGAATTGAATGAGCAGTTCTTC
TRBV9,-,-,TRBJ1-2,CASSVDGSNYGYTF,TGTGCCAGCAGCGTAGACGGCAGCAACTATGGCTACACCTTC
TRBV19,-,-,TRBJ1-3,CASSIAGNTIYF,TGTGCCAGTAGTATTGCCGGAAACACCATATATTTT
TRBV15,-,TRBD2,TRBJ2-1,CATSRPSGTRRSNEQFF,TGTGCCACCAGCAGACCCTCCGGGACTAGGCGGTCCAATGAGCAGTTCTTC
TRBV6-1,-,-,TRBJ1-2,CASSPLRGGNYGYTF,TGTGCCAGCAGTCCCCTTCGGGGGGGTAACTATGGCTACACCTTC
TRBV9,-,-,TRBJ1-4,CASSVSPSEEKLFF,TGTGCCAGCAGCGTAAGCCCGAGCGAGGAAAAACTGTTTTTT